This TCR beta chain was captured by sequencing in a study of tumor-infiltrating lymphocytes in primary liver carcinoma. Study details: Productive TCRbeta read yields ran from roughly 3.65 to 7.13 million per sample and were similar between tissues. Study conclusions and caveats: The use of bulk unsorted samples meant that CD4+ and CD8+ repertoires were not compared. Tumors and blood were compared for top-250-clone fraction, and tumors had the significantly higher value (p = 0.039).

About this clonotype: The antigen is not known.

It was unsorted whole blood that yielded blood RNA, and germline DNA was also extracted. Those patients suffered from chronic HBV infection and were treatment-naive. V was cut by 4 bases and J by 3 bases, with 7 bases left in between. Germline assignment: CDR1 SQVTM and CDR2 ANQGSEA. CDR3 length equals 12 residues. Using a constant-region primer together with ProtoScript II reverse transcriptase, TCR beta cDNA was made from 450 to 600 ng of total RNA. Three nested multiplex PCR rounds, a slightly modified ARM-PCR, produced the libraries for TCR beta. The first two PCR rounds used TRBV1-TRBV30 forward primers with a C-beta reverse primer, around 10 cycles each. TCRdb independently ran MiXCR on the multiplex PCR reads; one entry per CDR3 protein. The data contain around 210,000 distinct CDR3 sequences, less than 70% of them singletons.

The receptor's source is a woman in her sixties or seventies with primary liver carcinoma and hepatitis B virus infection. This sequence joins TRBV29-1 and TRBJ1-5; no firm D call. The material sequenced was peripheral blood. The CDR3 sequence is CSVVKPNQPQHF. The DNA for the CDR3 is TGCAGCGTTGTCAAGCCCAATCAGCCCCAGCATTTT. The full variable domain, its missing parts supplied by reference TRBV29-1 and TRBJ1-5, is SAVISQKPSRDICQRGTSLTIQCQVDSQVTMMFWYRQQPGQSLTLIATANQGSEATYESGFVIDKFPISRPNLTFSTLTVSNMSPEDSSIYLCSVVKPNQPQHFGDGTRLSIL.